This T cell receptor (beta chain) comes out of a study of cytomegalovirus exposure and HLA in healthy donors. The study, taken as a whole, reports: More clonal expansion characterized HLA-associated TCR beta chains than equally common others in a later analysis.

This CDR3 has 15 residues. The V and J ends lost 5 bases and 8 bases respectively, with 18 bases between them. Per germline, CDR1 MDHEN and CDR2 SYDVKM. PCR primers comprised 60 Vbeta and 13 Jbeta primers. Study processing details: The authors later counted roughly 87 million unique TCR beta chains, 9 million to 12 million of them shared. The method was immunoSEQ multiplex PCR; TCRdb's version includes in-frame clones alone and lacks a portion of them. V and J calls and clone size are those listed in that table; D and trimming were worked out from the DNA. The sample records tens of thousands of clones, roughly 86% being singletons. In regard to this clone: The antigen remains undetermined.

V gene TRBV28 combines with J gene TRBJ1-4; TRBD1 might be the D (5 bases). The sample was PBMCs. The clonotype originates from a young man in good health and CMV-seronegative. The CDR3 DNA is TGTGCCAGCAGTCGCTCAGGGATCCTAAAAGAAAAACTGTTTTTT. Its protein product is CASSRSGILKEKLFF.